This T cell receptor beta chain was recovered during a study of technical replicates of blood from a few donors. There are 16 residues in the CDR3. V shed 5 bases and J 1 base; nucleotides not matched to a gene: 9. Germline V lookup: CDR1 SGHAT, CDR2 FQNNGV. The table came from immunoSEQ multiplex PCR; TCRdb's copy has only in-frame clones and leaves some out. This sample yields 10,000 to 15,000 clones, of which more than 85% are seen a single time; approximately 9.1% belongs to the top ten. The sequence was obtained from a human donor in good health. The specimen sequenced was PBMCs. The chain carries TRBV11-2 and TRBJ2-7; TRBD2 aligns across 9 bases. The CDR3 bases are TGTGCCAGCAGCCCTATAGCGGGAGCGGGTTCCTACGAGCAGTACTTC. Translation gives CASSPIAGAGSYEQYF.